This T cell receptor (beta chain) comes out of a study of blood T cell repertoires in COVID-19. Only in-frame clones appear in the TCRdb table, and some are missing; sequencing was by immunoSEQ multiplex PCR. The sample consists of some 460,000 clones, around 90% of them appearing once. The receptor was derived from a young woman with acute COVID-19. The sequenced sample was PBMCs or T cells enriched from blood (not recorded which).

The CDR3 sequence is CASSLVSFTGTGNEQYF. In DNA form, the CDR3 reads TGTGCCAGCAGCTTAGTCAGTTTTACCGGGACAGGGAACGAGCAGTACTTC. V and J are TRBV7-9 and TRBJ2-7, with TRBD1 identical over 9 bases. In germline, CDR1 is SEHNR, CDR2 FQNEAQ (reference sequence). Trimming took 1 base from V and 5 from J; bases not matched to a gene: 12. This CDR3 region has 17 residues.